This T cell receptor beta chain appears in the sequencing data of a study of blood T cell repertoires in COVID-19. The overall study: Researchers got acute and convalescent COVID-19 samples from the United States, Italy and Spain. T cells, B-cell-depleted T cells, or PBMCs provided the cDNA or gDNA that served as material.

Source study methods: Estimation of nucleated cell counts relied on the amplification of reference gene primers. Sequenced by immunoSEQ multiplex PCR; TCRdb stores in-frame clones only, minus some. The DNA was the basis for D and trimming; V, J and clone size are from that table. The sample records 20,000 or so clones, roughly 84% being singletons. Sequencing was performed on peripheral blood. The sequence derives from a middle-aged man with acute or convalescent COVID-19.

For the CDR3, the DNA is TGTGCCAGCAGCTTAGCTATCGACACCGGGGAGCTGTTTTTT. Encoded protein: CASSLAIDTGELFF. This rearrangement joins TRBV7-9 to TRBJ2-2; D is undetermined. Trimming shortened V by 0 bases and J by 3 bases, and 5 bases separated the two germline ends. The CDR3 sequence is 14 residues long. Germline V gene data show CDR1 as SEHNR and CDR2 as FQNEAQ (reference sequence).